This paragraph reports one T cell receptor (beta chain). Its cognate antigen is unknown. The source of the sample is a study of cytomegalovirus exposure and HLA in healthy donors. Study-wide background: Early on, a data release was issued that held about 85 million unique TCRs from HLA-typed donors. General observations from the study: Among immune exposure information, only CMV serostatus was available.

J lost 9 bases, V lost 0 bases, and 11 bases had no gene match. The CDR3 consists of 15 residues. Germline V gives CDR1 SGHDT, CDR2 YYEEEE. The PCR had 60 Vbeta and 13 Jbeta primers. Clones were sequenced by immunoSEQ multiplex PCR, and TCRdb holds only the in-frame ones, with some missing. The table shows about 210,000 clones, with over 75% occurring only once. Likely unrecorded immune exposures existed in these nominally healthy donors. The receptor's source is a boy aged 5-17 years in good health and CMV-seronegative. The chain employs TRBV5-6 and TRBJ2-7, with 8 nucleotides matching TRBD2. The sample taken for sequencing was PBMCs. The CDR3 protein is CASSLVGGALPRQYF. The CDR3, as DNA: TGTGCCAGCAGCTTGGTCGGGGGGGCCCTCCCTCGGCAGTACTTC.